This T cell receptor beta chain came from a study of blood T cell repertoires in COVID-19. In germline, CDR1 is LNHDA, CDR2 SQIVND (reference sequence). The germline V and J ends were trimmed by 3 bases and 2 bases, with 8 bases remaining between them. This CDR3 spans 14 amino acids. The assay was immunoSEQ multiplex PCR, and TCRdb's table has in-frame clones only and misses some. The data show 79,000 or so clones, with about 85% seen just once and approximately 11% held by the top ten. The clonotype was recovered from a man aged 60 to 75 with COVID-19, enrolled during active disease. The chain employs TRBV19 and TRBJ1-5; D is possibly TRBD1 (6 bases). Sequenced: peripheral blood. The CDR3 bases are TGTGCCAGTAGTATGACAGGTGGCAATCAGCCCCAGCATTTT. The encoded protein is CASSMTGGNQPQHF.